The T cell receptor beta chain under discussion was sequenced for a study of shared clonotypes between healthy human individuals. Donors comprised only Caucasian adults living in Nashville, Tennessee. Produced via immunoSEQ multiplex PCR; TCRdb's table is partial and in-frame only. The table includes roughly 490,000 clones, 79% detected once. Notes on this clone: Its antigen is currently unknown. Other DNA sequences within the sample encode an identical CDR3.

Study-wide results and caveats: Sequencing depth was expected to affect clonotype sharing among donors.

The sample consisted of PBMCs. The TCR originated in a woman aged 40 to 49 in good health. Some clones in this sample may be carry-over from other donors' samples.

CDR3 bases: TGCGCCAGCAGCTTGGCCCTAGCAGCGAACACCGGGGAGCTGTTTTTT. This sequence encodes CASSLALAANTGELFF. V usage is TRBV5-1 and J usage is TRBJ2-2; tentative D call: TRBD2 (5 bases). The CDR3 is made up of 16 amino acids. V was clipped by 0 bases and J by 0 bases, with 9 bases between them. In germline, CDR1 is SGHRS, CDR2 YFSETQ.